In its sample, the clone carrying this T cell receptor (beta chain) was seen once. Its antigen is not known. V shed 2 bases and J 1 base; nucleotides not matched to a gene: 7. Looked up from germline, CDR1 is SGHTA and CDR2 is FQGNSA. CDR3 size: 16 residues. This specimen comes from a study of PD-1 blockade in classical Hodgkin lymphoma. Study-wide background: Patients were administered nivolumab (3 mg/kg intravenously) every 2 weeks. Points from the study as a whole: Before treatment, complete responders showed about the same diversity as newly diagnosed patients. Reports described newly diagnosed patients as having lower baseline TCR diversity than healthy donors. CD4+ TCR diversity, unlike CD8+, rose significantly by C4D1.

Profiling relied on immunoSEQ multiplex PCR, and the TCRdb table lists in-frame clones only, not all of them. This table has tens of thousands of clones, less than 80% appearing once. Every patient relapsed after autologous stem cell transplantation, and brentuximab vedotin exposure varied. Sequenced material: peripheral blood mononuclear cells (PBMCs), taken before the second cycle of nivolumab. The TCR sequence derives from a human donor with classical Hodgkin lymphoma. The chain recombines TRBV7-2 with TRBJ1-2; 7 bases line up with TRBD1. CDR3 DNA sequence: TGTGCCAGCAGCTTAACCCCGGGACAGTTTAACTATGGCTACACCTTC. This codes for CASSLTPGQFNYGYTF.